These T cell receptor beta chains were read from a single sample in a study of blood T cell repertoires in COVID-19. Profiled with immunoSEQ multiplex PCR; TCRdb holds only in-frame clones, not every one. This table holds 140,000 to 150,000 clones, just under 85% found once. Sequencing was carried out using PBMCs or T cells enriched from blood (not recorded which). The receptors shown here come from a woman aged 40-49 years who had recovered from COVID-19. Each CDR3 is given with its conserved first and last residue. A D gene is named only where the DNA matches it firmly. Clone size is not always given. Where it is, it says once, few, many or a class for expanded clones.

17	TRBV19	.	TRBD1	TRBJ1-3	CASSIGQGRKAGNTIYF	TGTGCCAGTAGTATAGGACAGGGGAGAAAGGCTGGAAACACCATATATTTT
15	TRBV2	.	.	TRBJ1-5	CASMAGGGRGQPQHF	TGTGCCAGCATGGCCGGGGGAGGGAGAGGGCAGCCCCAGCATTTT
16	TRBV5-4	.	.	TRBJ1-1	CASSMVGALMNTEAFF	TGTGCCAGCAGCATGGTTGGGGCCCTGATGAACACTGAAGCTTTCTTT
14	TRBV4-1	.	.	TRBJ1-6	CASSQDSLGSPLHF	TGCGCCAGCAGCCAAGACAGCCTCGGGTCACCCCTCCACTTT
17	TRBV15	.	.	TRBJ1-1	CATSTQTNMPPNTEAFF	TGTGCCACCAGCACACAGACGAACATGCCCCCGAACACTGAAGCTTTCTTT
13	TRBV5-4	.	.	TRBJ2-5	CASKQVLQETQYF	TGTGCCAGCAAACAGGTCCTCCAAGAGACCCAGTACTTC
15	TRBV9	.	.	TRBJ1-2	CASSSLLSGADGYTF	TGTGCCAGCAGCTCGTTGTTGTCAGGCGCTGATGGCTACACCTTC
12	TRBV11-2	.	TRBD2	TRBJ2-3	CASTPGGGTQYF	TGTGCCAGCACCCCGGGCGGGGGTACGCAGTATTTT
16	TRBV30	.	TRBD2	TRBJ2-7	CAWSVLSLGGSLEQYF	TGTGCCTGGAGTGTACTGTCTCTGGGAGGGTCCCTGGAGCAGTACTTC
13	TRBV6-2/TRBV6-3	.	.	TRBJ2-1	CASSYSSVNEQFF	TGTGCCAGCAGTTACTCGTCGGTGAATGAGCAGTTCTTC
13	TRBV29-1	.	.	TRBJ2-2	CSVVGQNTGELFF	TGCAGCGTTGTGGGACAGAACACCGGGGAGCTGTTTTTT
18	TRBV7-8	.	TRBD1	TRBJ2-7	CASRLARLGTGVSGEQYF	TGTGCCAGCAGGTTGGCTCGCTTGGGGACAGGGGTTTCGGGTGAGCAGTACTTC
15	TRBV5-1	.	.	TRBJ2-3	CASSLKGGSTDTQYF	TGCGCCAGCAGCCTAAAGGGGGGGAGCACAGATACGCAGTATTTT
16	TRBV5-4	.	TRBD1	TRBJ1-1	CASTSLPRDRDTEAFF	TGTGCCAGCACATCCCTCCCCAGGGACAGGGACACTGAAGCTTTCTTT
15	TRBV6-6	.	.	TRBJ1-5	CASSYPPNSNQPQHF	TGTGCCAGCAGTTACCCCCCTAATAGCAATCAGCCCCAGCATTTT
13	TRBV30	few	.	TRBJ2-7	CAWSVLGPYEQYF	TGTGCCTGGAGTGTTCTGGGGCCCTACGAGCAGTACTTC
15	TRBV19	.	TRBD1	TRBJ1-2	CASSLRGVPTYGYTF	TGTGCCAGTAGCCTCAGGGGGGTCCCGACCTATGGCTACACCTTC
15	TRBV10-3	.	.	TRBJ1-5	CAISPVDTSNQPQHF	TGTGCCATCAGTCCTGTCGACACAAGCAATCAGCCCCAGCATTTT
14	TRBV9	once	.	TRBJ2-1	CASSVVGGRNEQFF	TGTGCCAGCAGCGTAGTCGGGGGGCGAAATGAGCAGTTCTTC
12	TRBV5-4	.	.	TRBJ1-2	CASSTDNYGYTF	TGTGCCAGCTCGACAGACAACTATGGCTACACCTTC
13	TRBV9	.	.	TRBJ1-1	CASNPGMNTEAFF	TGTGCCAGCAACCCGGGGATGAACACTGAAGCTTTCTTT
13	TRBV12-3/TRBV12-4	.	TRBD1	TRBJ2-4	CASSLGQGALEYF	TGTGCCAGCAGTTTGGGACAGGGGGCTTTGGAGTACTTC
17	TRBV24-1	.	TRBD2	TRBJ2-5	CATSDPPTSGSQETQYF	TGTGCCACCAGTGACCCACCCACTAGCGGGAGCCAAGAGACCCAGTACTTC
15	TRBV9	.	TRBD2	TRBJ2-1	CASSVGTSGYNEQFF	TGTGCCAGCAGCGTAGGGACTAGCGGATACAATGAGCAGTTCTTC
17	TRBV23-1	few	TRBD1	TRBJ2-6	CARAGDSAWMGANVLTF	TGCGCCAGGGCAGGGGACAGTGCCTGGATGGGGGCCAACGTCCTGACTTTC
15	TRBV30	.	TRBD2	TRBJ2-3	CAWSVLAGGRDTQYF	TGTGCCTGGAGTGTTCTCGCGGGAGGAAGGGATACGCAGTATTTT
15	TRBV18	.	TRBD1	TRBJ1-2	CASSPLSDRGHGYTF	TGTGCCAGCTCACCTCTTTCCGACAGGGGGCATGGCTACACCTTC
16	TRBV2	.	TRBD1	TRBJ1-4	CASSAPGGSTNEKLFF	TGTGCCAGCAGCGCCCCAGGGGGATCAACTAATGAAAAACTGTTTTTT
14	TRBV4-1	.	TRBD1	TRBJ1-1	CASSRVPGQDEAFF	TGCGCCAGCAGCCGTGTACCGGGACAGGATGAAGCTTTCTTT
10	TRBV20-1	once	.	TRBJ2-2	CSARSGELFF	TGCAGTGCTCGGTCCGGGGAGCTGTTTTTT
14	TRBV28	.	.	TRBJ1-1	CASKLRMSITEAFF	TGTGCCAGCAAGTTGAGGATGAGTATCACTGAAGCTTTCTTT
15	TRBV12-5	.	.	TRBJ1-4	CASGLRQTTNEKLFF	TGTGCTAGTGGTCTCCGACAAACAACTAATGAAAAACTGTTTTTT
15	TRBV30	.	.	TRBJ1-6	CAWSVRDSLWSPLHF	TGTGCCTGGAGTGTACGGGACTCTCTATGGTCACCCCTCCACTTT
16	TRBV5-3	.	.	TRBJ1-3	CARSPRGEDPGNTIYF	TGTGCCAGAAGCCCTAGGGGCGAGGACCCTGGAAACACCATATATTTT
16	TRBV2	.	TRBD1	TRBJ1-3	CASRPGQGHNGNTIYF	TGTGCCAGCAGACCCGGACAGGGCCATAATGGAAACACCATATATTTT
16	TRBV4-2	.	.	TRBJ2-3	CASSQDFSGSTDTQYF	TGTGCCAGCAGCCAAGATTTTAGCGGCAGCACAGATACGCAGTATTTT
16	TRBV5-1	.	.	TRBJ2-3	CASSLEGTVGTDTQYF	TGCGCCAGCAGCTTGGAGGGGACTGTGGGCACAGATACGCAGTATTTT
18	TRBV7-3	.	TRBD2	TRBJ2-3	CASSFDWVASGETDTQYF	TGTGCCAGCAGCTTCGACTGGGTAGCTAGCGGGGAAACAGATACGCAGTATTTT
15	TRBV6-5	.	.	TRBJ1-5	CASKDGPEGNQPQHF	TGTGCCAGCAAGGACGGGCCGGAGGGCAATCAGCCCCAGCATTTT
17	TRBV9	.	TRBD2	TRBJ2-5	CASSVAAGVNGEETQYF	TGTGCCAGCAGCGTAGCCGCGGGAGTTAACGGTGAAGAGACCCAGTACTTC
16	TRBV4-1	once	.	TRBJ1-2	CASSQDLGGILDGYTF	TGCGCCAGCAGCCAAGATCTGGGAGGGATCCTCGACGGCTACACCTTC